Following are 2 T cell receptor beta chains from one sample sequenced in a study of T-cell memory formation after mild COVID-19. TCRdb ran MiXCR on the 5' RACE reads and lists one entry per CDR3 protein. This sample has roughly 200,000 distinct CDR3 sequences, with under 20% found just once. What was sequenced was PBMCs or a T cell subset sorted from them (not recorded which). Source of these receptors: an adult woman who had mild COVID-19 (a few samples of this study predate the infection). Cell type and time point are not known.

CDR3 bases: TGTGCCAGCAGACTCCGGGCGAATGAAAAACTGTTTTTT. This translates into CASRLRANEKLFF. This chain connects TRBV6-6 to TRBJ1-4; D gene ambiguous. Germline V lookup: CDR1 MNHNY, CDR2 SVGAGI (reference sequence). The CDR3 totals 13 residues. Trimming pared 6 bases from V and 5 bases from J, leaving 10 bases between.

The rearrangement links TRBV6-2 or TRBV6-3 to TRBJ2-1, with TRBD1 identical over 8 bases. V was pared by 7 bases and J by 6 bases, with 14 bases of the junction left unmatched. Germline V gives CDR1 MNHEY, CDR2 SVGEGT. The CDR3 extends over 16 amino acids. CDR3 sequence reads: CASTPGRTGSLNEQFF. CDR3 bases: TGTGCCAGCACCCCGGGGAGGACAGGGAGCCTCAATGAGCAGTTCTTC.